Ten or more counts support the clone carrying this T cell receptor (beta chain). What it binds is unknown. After constant-region reverse-primer amplification, full-length variable regions underwent semi-nested PCR with Nested Universal Primer A. One entry per CDR3 protein results from TCRdb running MiXCR on the 5' RACE reads. The repertoire holds about 40,000 distinct CDR3 sequences, with about 20% as singletons. The CDR3 has 16 residues. Germline values: CDR1 WSHSY, CDR2 SAAADI. V dropped 10 bases and J dropped 1 base, with 19 bases sitting between them. Study-level findings and limits: Tumor-infiltrating Treg TCR alpha and beta sequences overlapped most with tumor naive CD4+ T cells, then blood naive.

Naive CD4+ T cells were purified with Tregs depleted by CD25. The sequencing input was naive CD4+ T cells sorted from a lymph node. Described subset: naive CD4+ T cells, CD4+CD45RA+CD25-. This chain uses TRBV10-2 with TRBJ2-2; D is perhaps TRBD2 (7 bases). The sequence derives from a female donor with breast cancer. The CDR3 DNA follows: TGCGCCACCCGGGGGGCAGGGAACATGAACACCGGGGAGCTGTTTTTT. This codes for CATRGAGNMNTGELFF.